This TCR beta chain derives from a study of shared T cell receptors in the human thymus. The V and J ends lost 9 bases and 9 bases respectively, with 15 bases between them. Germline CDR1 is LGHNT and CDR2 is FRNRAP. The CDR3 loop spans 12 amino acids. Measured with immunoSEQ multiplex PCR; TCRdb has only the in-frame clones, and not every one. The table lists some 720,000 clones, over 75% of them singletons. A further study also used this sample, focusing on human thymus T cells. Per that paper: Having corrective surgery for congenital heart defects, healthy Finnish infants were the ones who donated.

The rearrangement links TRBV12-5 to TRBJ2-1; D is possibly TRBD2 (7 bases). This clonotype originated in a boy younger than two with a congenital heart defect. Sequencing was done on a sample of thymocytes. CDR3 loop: CASRGGKGEQFF. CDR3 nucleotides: TGTGCTAGCAGGGGAGGGAAAGGTGAGCAGTTCTTC.